A selection of T cell receptor beta chains follows, all from one sample in a study of identical twins. TCRdb processed the 5' RACE reads anew with MiXCR; each CDR3 protein has one entry. The sample lists hundreds of thousands of distinct CDR3 sequences, over 8.5% occurring once. The same data also went into a second study, on yellow fever vaccine responses in identical twins.

The sample was PBMCs. Receptors originate from a woman under 30 in good health. Both conserved end residues are part of each CDR3. Fields, in order: J gene, clone size, D gene, V gene, CDR3 DNA, CDR3 protein. A D gene is named only where the DNA matches it firmly. The size of a clone is reported for some rows only, either as once, few or many, or as a class for expanded clones.

TRBJ2-1 | NA | NA | TRBV11-2 | TGTGCCAGCAGCCCCATTCAAATGGCGGCCCACTCCTACAATGAGCAGTTCTTC | CASSPIQMAAHSYNEQFF
TRBJ2-2 | many | NA | TRBV29-1 | TGCAGCGGGGGACTGAACACCGGGGAGCTGTTTTTT | CSGGLNTGELFF
TRBJ2-1 | many | NA | TRBV4-3 | TGCGCCAGCAGCCAAGATCACGTCGGGAGCTTTTCCTACAATGAGCAGTTCTTC | CASSQDHVGSFSYNEQFF
TRBJ2-7 | few | TRBD2 | TRBV20-1 | TGCAGTGCTAGAGCGGTTTCGGGACTAGCGGGAGGCCCCAAGGTTTTGGAGCAGTACTTC | CSARAVSGLAGGPKVLEQYF
TRBJ2-1 | few | TRBD2 | TRBV12-3/TRBV12-4 | TGTGCCAGCAGTTTACGGCCCCTAGCGGGAGAAGGCAATGAGCAGTTCTTC | CASSLRPLAGEGNEQFF
TRBJ1-2 | many | NA | TRBV6-6 | TGTGCCAGCAGTCCGACAGAGCGAGGCTACACCTTC | CASSPTERGYTF
TRBJ2-5 | few | TRBD2 | TRBV15 | TGTGCCACCAGCAGAGATTTATCGGGGAGGGCGCGGGAGACCCAGTACTTC | CATSRDLSGRARETQYF
TRBJ2-3 | few | NA | TRBV7-9 | TGTGCCAGCCGGCAAAGCGGGAGCACAGATACGCAGTATTTT | CASRQSGSTDTQYF
TRBJ1-1 | NA | NA | TRBV27 | TGTGCCAGCAGTACCGAACGGGGAAAGAACACTGAAGCTTTCTTT | CASSTERGKNTEAFF
TRBJ2-1 | NA | NA | TRBV12-3/TRBV12-4 | TGTGCCAGCAGTTTAGCAGGGGGGGTCTCGAGCTCCTACAATGAGCAGTTCTTC | CASSLAGGVSSSYNEQFF
TRBJ1-1 | NA | TRBD1 | TRBV28 | TGTGCCACAAATCCGCGGGACAGGGACGTCACTGAAGCTTTCTTT | CATNPRDRDVTEAFF
TRBJ2-7 | few | TRBD1 | TRBV5-5 | TGTGCCAGCAGCGCGCCGGGACAGGCCTACGAGCAGTACTTC | CASSAPGQAYEQYF
TRBJ2-1 | few | TRBD2 | TRBV6-5 | TGTGCCAGCAGTTTGACTAGCGGGACTAACAATGAGCAGTTCTTC | CASSLTSGTNNEQFF
TRBJ2-3 | NA | TRBD1 | TRBV25-1 | TGTGCCCCACCGCCTGACAGGGGGCGAGAGACAGATACGCAGTATTTT | CAPPPDRGRETDTQYF
TRBJ2-3 | NA | NA | TRBV5-5 | TGTGCCAGCAGCTGGACTCGAACGGATACGCAGTATTTT | CASSWTRTDTQYF
TRBJ1-1 | many | NA | TRBV19 | TGTGCCAGTACCGGGACAAGCATGAACACTGAAGCTTTCTTT | CASTGTSMNTEAFF
TRBJ2-1 | many | NA | TRBV7-2 | TGTGCCAGCAGCCAGGACGGGAATGAGCAGTTCTTC | CASSQDGNEQFF
TRBJ2-1 | NA | TRBD2 | TRBV7-2 | TGTGCCAGCAGCTTAGGCGTGACTAGCGGGAGGGCCAATGAGCAGTTCTTC | CASSLGVTSGRANEQFF
TRBJ2-2 | NA | NA | TRBV7-7 | TGTGCTAGCAGCTTAAAAGACAGCAACACCGGGGAGCTGTTTTTT | CASSLKDSNTGELFF
TRBJ2-5 | NA | NA | TRBV6-2/TRBV6-3 | TGTGCCAGCAGTTACTTCGCGGGGCCCCAAGAGACCCAGTACTTC | CASSYFAGPQETQYF
TRBJ1-4 | few | NA | TRBV28 | TGTGCCAGCAGTTTATACCGACCCCCAACTAATGAAAAACTGTTTTTT | CASSLYRPPTNEKLFF
TRBJ1-1 | few | NA | TRBV7-2 | TGTGCCAGCAGCATCACAGGGTTCATGAACACTGAAGCTTTCTTT | CASSITGFMNTEAFF
TRBJ1-1 | many | NA | TRBV3-1 | TGTGCCAGCAGCCCAAACAGTGGGAGGAACACTGAAGCTTTCTTT | CASSPNSGRNTEAFF
TRBJ1-1 | NA | NA | TRBV6-6 | TGTGCCAGCAGACCGGGGGGAGCCGAAGCTTTCTTT | CASRPGGAEAFF
TRBJ2-3 | NA | NA | TRBV5-5 | TGTGCCAGCAGCTTGGGGGGCAGTAGAGTCACAGATACGCAGTATTTT | CASSLGGSRVTDTQYF
TRBJ2-5 | NA | NA | TRBV6-1 | TGTGCCAGCAGTCCCCTCCGACAGTCAGAGACCCAGTACTTC | CASSPLRQSETQYF
TRBJ2-4 | many | NA | TRBV2 | TGTGCCAGCAAGGAGTTAAACATTCAGTACTTC | CASKELNIQYF
TRBJ1-2 | many | NA | TRBV12-3/TRBV12-4 | TGTGCCAGCAAATCTGGTGGGGCCAGACTCTATGGCTACACCTTC | CASKSGGARLYGYTF
TRBJ2-1 | few | NA | TRBV18 | TGTGCCAGCTCACCACCAAGCGCGGACGGCGCTGAGCAGTTCTTC | CASSPPSADGAEQFF
TRBJ2-3 | few | TRBD2 | TRBV28 | TGTGCCAGCAATTCAAGGGCGCGGGAGACAGATACGCAGTATTTT | CASNSRARETDTQYF
TRBJ2-6 | NA | NA | TRBV6-1 | TGTGCCAGCAGCCAAGCAGGGTATTGGGTTCCCTCTGGGGCCAACGTCCTGACTTTC | CASSQAGYWVPSGANVLTF
TRBJ1-6 | once | NA | TRBV4-3 | TGCGCCAGCAGCCAAGGGGAAGGGGCCCGTTCACCCCTCCACTTT | CASSQGEGARSPLHF
TRBJ2-2 | few | TRBD2 | TRBV6-2/TRBV6-3 | TGTGCCAGCAGTTATGGCGGGGGGCAAACCGGGGAGCTGTTTTTT | CASSYGGGQTGELFF
TRBJ2-4 | few | TRBD2 | TRBV20-1 | TGCAGTGCTAGAGATAGCGGGGACCTAAAAAACATTCAGTACTTC | CSARDSGDLKNIQYF
TRBJ2-3 | NA | TRBD2 | TRBV7-2 | TGTGCCAGCAGCTTAGGCGACGGGAGGGGGGGCGATACGCAGTATTTT | CASSLGDGRGGDTQYF
TRBJ2-2 | NA | NA | TRBV7-9 | TGTGCCAGCAGCTTAAACGGAGGGAACACCGGGGAGCTGTTTTTT | CASSLNGGNTGELFF
TRBJ2-3 | few | TRBD1 | TRBV7-9 | TGTGCCAGCAGCCGACAGGGGTTAGATACGCAGTATTTT | CASSRQGLDTQYF
TRBJ2-2 | few | NA | TRBV5-1 | TGCGCCAGCAGCTTGTCCCCAGGGGAGCCCGGGGAGCTGTTTTTT | CASSLSPGEPGELFF
TRBJ2-1 | few | NA | TRBV12-3/TRBV12-4 | TGTGCCAGCAGTTACGGGACTTACAATGAGCAGTTCTTC | CASSYGTYNEQFF
TRBJ2-1 | many | TRBD1 | TRBV29-1 | TGCAGCCTAAGGACAGGCTCCTACAATGAGCAGTTCTTC | CSLRTGSYNEQFF
TRBJ2-2 | few | TRBD2 | TRBV20-1 | TGCAGCCCTAAGCGGGAGGACACCGGGGAGCTGTTTTTT | CSPKREDTGELFF
TRBJ2-1 | NA | NA | TRBV28 | TGTGCCAGCACCTCCGGCTTGGGGAGCTCCTACAATGAGCAGTTCTTC | CASTSGLGSSYNEQFF
TRBJ2-3 | NA | TRBD1 | TRBV5-6 | TGTGCCAGCAGCGCCGGACAGGGTTGGGCAGATACGCAGTATTTT | CASSAGQGWADTQYF
TRBJ2-3 | many | NA | TRBV9 | TGTGCCAGCAGCGTAGGTACCACAGATACGCAGTATTTT | CASSVGTTDTQYF
TRBJ2-3 | many | TRBD2 | TRBV5-1 | TGCGCCAGCAGCTTGGAGGGACTAGCAGATACGCAGTATTTT | CASSLEGLADTQYF
TRBJ2-1 | NA | TRBD1 | TRBV12-3/TRBV12-4 | TGTGCCAGCACCCCTGGGGACAGGGGTTATGAGCAGTTCTTC | CASTPGDRGYEQFF
TRBJ2-7 | few | TRBD2 | TRBV7-2 | TGTGCCAGCAGCCCGGGACTAGCGTGGTACGAGCAGTACTTC | CASSPGLAWYEQYF
TRBJ1-1 | many | NA | TRBV5-5 | TGTGCCAGCAGCTTTGGCAGGGGATTGGAAGCTTTCTTT | CASSFGRGLEAFF
TRBJ2-7 | many | TRBD1 | TRBV28 | TGTGCCAGCAGTGCCCCCACGACAGGGACCTACGAGCAGTACTTC | CASSAPTTGTYEQYF
TRBJ2-7 | NA | TRBD2 | TRBV5-1 | TGCGCCAGCAGCTTGGTTGGCGGGAGGGCACTCGAGCAGTACTTC | CASSLVGGRALEQYF
TRBJ2-5 | NA | TRBD1 | TRBV5-1 | TGCGCCAGCAGCTTGGAGACAGGGAGTGGAGAGACCCAGTACTTC | CASSLETGSGETQYF
TRBJ1-4 | NA | NA | TRBV28 | TGTGCCAGCAGTGCCGGGTATTGGGCCAGGGGAGAAAAACTGTTTTTT | CASSAGYWARGEKLFF